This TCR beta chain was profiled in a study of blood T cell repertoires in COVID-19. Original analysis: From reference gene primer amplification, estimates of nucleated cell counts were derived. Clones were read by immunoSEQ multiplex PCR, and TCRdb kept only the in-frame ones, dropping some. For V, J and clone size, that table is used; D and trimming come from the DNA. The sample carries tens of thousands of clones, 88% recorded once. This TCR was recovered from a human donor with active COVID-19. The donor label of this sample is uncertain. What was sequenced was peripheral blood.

The CDR3: CASRNLDSRPQPQHF. DNA for the CDR3: TGTGCCAGCAGGAATCTCGACAGCCGTCCTCAGCCCCAGCATTTT. The chain combines TRBV2 with TRBJ1-5, with a possible D match to TRBD1 (5 bases). V was shortened by 6 bases and J by 6 bases, with 18 bases between the two germline ends. The CDR3 is made up of 15 amino acids. In germline, CDR1 is SNHLY, CDR2 FYNNEI.